This T cell receptor (beta chain) was captured in a study of T cells in Graves' hyperthyroidism and ophthalmopathy. The study, taken as a whole, reports: Most thyroid clonotypes with frequency above 0.001 were detected in blood. The model anticipated ophthalmopathy a median about six months pre-onset.

Source material for PBMCs was 10 ml fresh peripheral blood. Germline-derived CDR1 and CDR2 are SGHTA and FQGNSA. This CDR3 has 18 residues. V lost 6 bases, J lost 5 bases, and 23 bases lay in between. Concerning this clonotype: Antigen unknown.

RNA transcripts yielded amplified TCR beta CDR3 regions. In the first-round RT-PCR of the TCR CDR3, the HTBI primer set was used. One entry per CDR3 protein results from TCRdb running MiXCR on the multiplex PCR reads. The repertoire holds about 52,000 distinct CDR3 sequences, with approximately 48% as singletons. The TCR originated in a woman between 45 and 60 years old with Graves' ophthalmopathy. The sequenced sample was blood. The chain employs TRBV7-2 and TRBJ1-6, with D possibly matching TRBD1 (5 bases). The CDR3 DNA reads as TGTGCCAGCAGTTCCCCTAGCGGGACCGGCACCAATAATTCACCCCTCCACTTT. As protein: CASSSPSGTGTNNSPLHF.